The next 16 T cell receptor beta chains were all read from a single sample in a study of T cells in Graves' hyperthyroidism and ophthalmopathy. From RNA transcripts, TCR beta CDR3 regions were amplified. A set of HTBI primers served as the primers for a first-round RT-PCR of the TCR CDR3. TCRdb reprocessed the multiplex PCR reads via MiXCR and lists one record per CDR3 protein. The data contain a few hundred thousand distinct CDR3 sequences, 15% to 18% of them seen just once; the ten biggest clones take up 14%. What was sequenced was blood. The receptors shown here come from a young woman with Graves' hyperthyroidism.

The rearrangement links TRBV28 to TRBJ2-4; 7 bases fit TRBD1. The CDR3 length is 15 residues. Trimming took 7 bases from V and 0 from J; bases not matched to a gene: 6. The germline CDR1 and CDR2 sequences are MDHEN and SYDVKM. The CDR3 DNA follows: TGTGCCAGCACCCAGGACAGGTTAGCCAAAAACATTCAGTACTTC. It specifies CASTQDRLAKNIQYF. The complete variable domain, with remaining parts taken from reference TRBV28 and TRBJ2-4, reads DVKVTQSSRYLVKRTGEKVFLECVQDMDHENMFWYRQDPGLGLRLIYFSYDVKMKEKGDIPEGYSVSREKKERFSLILESASTNQTSMYLCASTQDRLAKNIQYFGAGTRLSVL.

This clonotype was detected only a few times. The chain is built from TRBV15 and TRBJ2-3; D might be TRBD1 or TRBD2, each matching 5 bases. In germline, CDR1 is LNHNV, CDR2 YYDKDF (reference sequence). This CDR3 spans 17 amino acids. Trimming took 0 bases from V and 1 from J, leaving 14 bases between them. The CDR3 here is CATSRDTPGRGTDTQYF. As DNA, the CDR3 is TGTGCCACCAGCAGAGATACTCCGGGGCGAGGCACAGATACGCAGTATTTT.

This clonotype appeared a few times. V is TRBV27 and J is TRBJ2-4; either TRBD1 or TRBD2 may supply D (7 bases each). Per germline, CDR1 MNHEY and CDR2 SMNVEV (reference sequence). V was pared by 11 bases and J by 9 bases, with 17 bases between. This CDR3 comprises 12 residues. The CDR3 reads CASGGEFAIQYF. The DNA of the CDR3 is TGTGCCTCAGGGGGGGAGTTTGCCATTCAGTACTTC.

This clonotype was seen many times. The V and J genes are TRBV12-3 or TRBV12-4 and TRBJ2-7; a weak D match, TRBD2 (7 bases). The V and J ends lost 3 bases and 4 bases respectively, with 13 bases between them. The CDR3 extends over 14 amino acids. The CDR3 DNA follows: TGTGCCAGCAGTTTTGGGCGGGGGCTTTACGAGCAGTACTTC. As protein: CASSFGRGLYEQYF.

The V gene is TRBV12-5, the J gene TRBJ1-2; D call uncertain. CDR1 and CDR2 (germline): LGHNT, FRNRAP. V lost 6 bases and J 4 bases, leaving 12 bases between the germline ends. The CDR3 has 13 amino acids. CDR3 residues: CASGPDSFYGYTF. In DNA, the CDR3 is TGTGCTAGTGGCCCAGATAGCTTCTATGGCTACACCTTC. The full variable domain, rest sourced from reference TRBV12-5 and TRBJ1-2, is DARVTQTPRHKVTEMGQEVTMRCQPILGHNTVFWYRQTMMQGLELLAYFRNRAPLDDSGMPKDRFSAEMPDATLATLKIQPSEPRDSAVYFCASGPDSFYGYTFGSGTRLTVV.

On this clonotype itself: This may come from a read error, since a much larger clone is one base off. In this CDR3 the conserved last residue, phenylalanine or tryptophan, is missing, so a read error is likely. The chain combines TRBV7-3 with TRBJ1-1; TRBD1 matches at 8 bases. Germline values: CDR1 SGHTA, CDR2 FQGTGA. The J segment lost 4 bases and the V segment lost 5 bases, leaving 3 bases of the junction unmatched. The CDR3 loop spans 13 amino acids. DNA for the CDR3: TGTGCCAGCAGCATACAGGGGGGCACTGAAGCTTTCCTT. Translation: CASSIQGGTEAFL.

V is TRBV9 and J is TRBJ1-2, with D possibly being TRBD1 (6 bases). CDR3 size: 16 residues. Germline V gene sequence: CDR1 SGDLS, CDR2 YYNGEE. Trimming left V 3 bases short and J 8 bases short, with 23 bases between. This CDR3 reads CASSAYGGGALRGYTF. The DNA for the CDR3 is TGTGCCAGCAGCGCCTACGGGGGGGGCGCCTTGAGGGGCTACACCTTC.

This clonotype was detected many times. This chain connects TRBV11-2 to TRBJ2-5; 11 nucleotides match TRBD2. Looked up from germline, CDR1 is SGHAT and CDR2 is FQNNGV. The CDR3 length is 22 residues. V shed 5 bases and J 0 bases; nucleotides not matched to a gene: 23. For the CDR3, the DNA is TGTGCCAGCAGCGCATCTGGGGCGGCTAGCGGGAGGTGGCGGCAGTACCAAGAGACCCAGTACTTC. It encodes CASSASGAASGRWRQYQETQYF.

The V gene is TRBV20-1, the J gene TRBJ2-4; 8 bases are a match to TRBD2. CDR1 and CDR2 from the germline V gene are DFQATT and SNEGSKA (reference sequence). The CDR3 loop spans 14 amino acids. The ends lost 0 bases at V and 5 bases at J; junction bases unmatched: 3. DNA of the CDR3: TGCAGTGCTAGAGATCGGGGGGGACAAAACATTCAGTACTTC. Residues: CSARDRGGQNIQYF.

V and J are TRBV15 and TRBJ2-3, with 12 bases aligning to TRBD2. The J segment lost 2 bases and the V segment lost 8 bases, leaving 5 bases of the junction unmatched. There are 15 residues in the CDR3. CDR1 is LNHNV, CDR2 YYDKDF, per germline (reference sequence). CDR3 DNA sequence: TGTGCCACCCGAGGACTAGCGGGGTTCACAGATACGCAGTATTTT. Protein sequence: CATRGLAGFTDTQYF.

This clonotype was counted only a few times. The chain is built from TRBV5-5 and TRBJ1-1; a possible D gene is TRBD1 (6 bases). CDR1 SGHKS and CDR2 YYEKEE come from the germline V gene (reference sequence). Trimming left V 4 bases short and J 4 bases short, with 14 bases between. The CDR3 has 14 residues. For the CDR3, the DNA is TGTGCCAGCAGCCAGACATGGGGGGCCACTGAAGCTTTCTTT. Its translation is CASSQTWGATEAFF.

There are a few counts of this clonotype. CDR3: CASSSNTGSYNEQFF. The CDR3, as DNA: TGCGCCAGCAGCTCGAATACTGGATCCTACAATGAGCAGTTCTTC. The rearrangement uses TRBV5-1 and TRBJ2-1; D gene uncertain. Germline values: CDR1 SGHRS, CDR2 YFSETQ. The CDR3 extends over 15 amino acids. V was trimmed by 3 bases and J by 1 base, leaving 11 bases between them.

This clonotype occurred many times. The chain combines TRBV12-3 or TRBV12-4 with TRBJ1-5; tentatively, D is TRBD1 (6 bases). V gave up 3 bases and J gave up 0 bases, with 15 bases separating them. CDR3 length: 17 amino acids. The CDR3 DNA is TGTGCCAGCAGTTTTCGGGGACACATAGATAGCAATCAGCCCCAGCATTTT. This translates into CASSFRGHIDSNQPQHF.

This clonotype was seen repeatedly, ten times or more. The chain employs TRBV5-1 and TRBJ1-1; D is unclear. The V gene's germline CDR1 is SGHRS and CDR2 YFSETQ. V was clipped by 0 bases and J by 3 bases, with 12 bases between them. This CDR3 is built from 15 residues. In nucleotides, the CDR3 is TGCGCCAGCAGCTTGGCCGCGGGTGAGCACACTGAAGCTTTCTTT. This sequence encodes CASSLAAGEHTEAFF.

This clonotype has ten or more counts. This chain connects TRBV6-1 to TRBJ1-5; the match to TRBD1 covers 10 bases. This CDR3 comprises 15 residues. The trim removed 3 bases at V and 5 bases at J, leaving 4 bases unmatched. Germline lookup yields CDR1 MNHNS and CDR2 SASEGT. The CDR3 here is CASSETGGPDQPQHF. In DNA form, the CDR3 reads TGTGCCAGCAGTGAGACAGGGGGCCCGGATCAGCCCCAGCATTTT.

CDR3 DNA: TGCGCCAGCAGCGACTATTCCGGGTCTCAAGAGACCCAGTACTTC. It specifies CASSDYSGSQETQYF. The chain links TRBV5-1 to TRBJ2-5, with a tentative D call TRBD2 (5 bases). The CDR3 consists of 15 residues. V gave up 4 bases and J gave up 2 bases, with 15 bases separating them. The germline V gene encodes CDR1 SGHRS and CDR2 YFSETQ.